The next 14 T cell receptor beta chains were all read from a single sample in a study of T cell responses to AZD1222 COVID-19 vaccine. The repertoire was sequenced with immunoSEQ multiplex PCR; TCRdb's copy has only in-frame clones and lacks some. This table holds 90,000 to 120,000 clones, around 95% found once. This specimen consisted of peripheral blood, obtained on day 0 of AZD1222 vaccination. These receptors were obtained from an adult in good health.

This clone was picked up a small number of times. The rearrangement joins TRBV6-6 to TRBJ2-1; D call uncertain. The V gene lost 2 bases and the J gene lost 9 bases, with 8 bases spanning the gap. The CDR3 sequence is 12 residues long. The V gene's germline CDR1 is MNHNY and CDR2 SVGAGI (reference sequence). CDR3 bases: TGTGCCAGCAGTTACCAGCAGTCTGAGCAGTTCTTC. It specifies CASSYQQSEQFF.

V usage is TRBV7-9 and J usage is TRBJ1-4, with a weak D call TRBD1 (5 bases). Deletions cut 5 bases from V and 6 bases from J, with 13 bases between. Germline CDR1 and CDR2: SEHNR and FQNEAQ (reference sequence). The CDR3 loop spans 14 amino acids. The CDR3 is CASSPGRWDEKLFF. The CDR3 DNA reads as TGTGCCAGCAGCCCAGGGAGATGGGATGAAAAACTGTTTTTT.

This clone appeared once. The genes are TRBV28 and TRBJ1-1, with D tentatively TRBD1 (6 bases). The CDR3 is 14 residues long. The germline V and J ends were trimmed by 2 bases and 1 base, with 8 bases remaining between them. Germline V gives CDR1 MDHEN, CDR2 SYDVKM. Here the CDR3 DNA reads TGTGCCAGCAGTTTAAGGGGGGGGAACACTGAAGCTTTCTTT. Protein sequence: CASSLRGGNTEAFF.

V is TRBV30 and J is TRBJ2-2; 9 nucleotides align to TRBD1. Germline V gene lookup returns CDR1 GTSNPN and CDR2 SVGIG (reference sequence). This CDR3 is built from 15 residues. V gave up 2 bases and J gave up 5 bases; unmatched junction bases: 6. This CDR3 reads CAWSTQGAQTGELFF. DNA for the CDR3: TGTGCCTGGAGTACACAGGGGGCTCAAACCGGGGAGCTGTTTTTT.

The chain recombines TRBV5-1 with TRBJ2-7; D remains ambiguous. The CDR3 consists of 16 residues. Trimming pared 0 bases from V and 4 bases from J, leaving 17 bases between. The germline CDR1 and CDR2 sequences are SGHRS and YFSETQ. The CDR3 region has the DNA TGCGCCAGCAGCTTGGGCCGCCAGGATTCGGCATACGAGCAGTACTTC. Amino acid sequence: CASSLGRQDSAYEQYF.

The chain carries TRBV4-3 and TRBJ2-7, with 8 bases matching TRBD2. Germline assignment: CDR1 LGHNA and CDR2 YSLEER. This CDR3 is built from 16 residues. V was pared by 1 base and J by 4 bases, with 9 bases of the junction left unmatched. The CDR3 region has the DNA TGCGCCAGCAGCCAAGTGGGAGCGGGGGCCGGATACGAGCAGTACTTC. It encodes CASSQVGAGAGYEQYF.

The V gene is TRBV21-1, the J gene TRBJ2-2; the D call TRBD2 from the table was never checked on the DNA. TRBV21-1 is a pseudogene segment. The CDR3 is 19 amino acids. The CDR3 reads CASSKDGLAGGPNTGELFF. CDR3 DNA sequence: TGTGCCAGCAGCAAAGATGGACTAGCGGGAGGGCCGAACACCGGGGAGCTGTTTTTT.

This chain links TRBV28 with TRBJ1-1; D unclear. The V end lost 6 bases, the J end lost 5 bases, and 16 bases lay between the germline ends. The CDR3 consists of 14 residues. The germline V gene encodes CDR1 MDHEN and CDR2 SYDVKM. The CDR3 loop reads CASRPFGRGTEAFF. CDR3 coding DNA: TGTGCCAGCAGACCCTTCGGGCGTGGGACTGAAGCTTTCTTT.

This clone has just one count. The genes are TRBV27 and TRBJ1-1; D possibly corresponds to TRBD1 (5 bases). CDR3 length: 12 residues. Germline V lookup: CDR1 MNHEY, CDR2 SMNVEV (reference sequence). V was cut by 6 bases and J by 11 bases, with 16 bases left in between. CDR3 sequence reads: CASSYRGETAFF. Here the CDR3 DNA reads TGTGCCAGCAGCTATCGGGGGGAGACGGCTTTCTTT.

This clone was observed a handful of times. The J gene is TRBJ1-1, the V gene TRBV19, with no clear D. This CDR3 is built from 13 residues. V was shortened by 3 bases and J by 5 bases, with 10 bases between the two germline ends. Germline-derived CDR1 and CDR2 are LNHDA and SQIVND (reference sequence). The CDR3 region has the DNA TGTGCCAGTAGTATGATTGGCACGACTGAAGCTTTCTTT. This codes for CASSMIGTTEAFF.

The CDR3: CASTEDRSQVTRIPKTMYGYTF. The CDR3 DNA reads TGCGCCAGCACCGAGGACAGGTCCCAAGTAACACGAATCCCCAAAACTATGTATGGCTACACCTTC. V usage is TRBV10-2 and J usage is TRBJ1-2; 7 bases line up with TRBD1. V was clipped by 7 bases and J by 5 bases; unmatched bases: 34. Germline values: CDR1 WSHSY, CDR2 SAAADI. The CDR3 loop spans 22 amino acids.

This chain uses TRBV19 with TRBJ1-5, with D unresolved. Germline CDR1 LNHDA, CDR2 SQIVND (reference sequence). This CDR3 has 14 amino acids. V shed 7 bases and J shed 7 bases, with 17 bases lying between them. The CDR3 bases are TGTGCCAGTACTCCCCTAGGGTATCAACAGCCCCAGCATTTT. It is translated as CASTPLGYQQPQHF. Full variable domain (rest looked up from reference TRBV19 and TRBJ1-5): DGGITQSPKYLFRKEGQNVTLSCEQNLNHDAMYWYRQDPGQGLRLIYYSQIVNDFQKGDIAEGYSVSREKKESFPLTVTSAQKNPTAFYLCASTPLGYQQPQHFGDGTRLSIL.

The rearrangement links TRBV15 to TRBJ1-2; the match to TRBD1 covers 7 bases. This CDR3 contains 17 residues. V shed 4 bases, J shed 1 base, and the junction held 12 bases outside the gene matches. Germline-derived CDR1 and CDR2 are LNHNV and YYDKDF (reference sequence). The CDR3 coding sequence is TGTGCCACCAGCACCTTCCCTACGGGACAGATTAACTATGGCTACACCTTC. Its protein product is CATSTFPTGQINYGYTF.

The rearrangement links TRBV4-2 to TRBJ2-5; perhaps D is TRBD1 or TRBD2 (5 bases each). Trimming removed 2 bases from V and 5 bases from J, with 9 bases in between. This CDR3 spans 13 amino acids. Germline V gene sequence: CDR1 LGHNA, CDR2 YNFKEQ. The CDR3 protein is CASSQPGAETQYF. CDR3 coding DNA: TGTGCCAGCAGCCAACCCGGGGCCGAGACCCAGTACTTC.